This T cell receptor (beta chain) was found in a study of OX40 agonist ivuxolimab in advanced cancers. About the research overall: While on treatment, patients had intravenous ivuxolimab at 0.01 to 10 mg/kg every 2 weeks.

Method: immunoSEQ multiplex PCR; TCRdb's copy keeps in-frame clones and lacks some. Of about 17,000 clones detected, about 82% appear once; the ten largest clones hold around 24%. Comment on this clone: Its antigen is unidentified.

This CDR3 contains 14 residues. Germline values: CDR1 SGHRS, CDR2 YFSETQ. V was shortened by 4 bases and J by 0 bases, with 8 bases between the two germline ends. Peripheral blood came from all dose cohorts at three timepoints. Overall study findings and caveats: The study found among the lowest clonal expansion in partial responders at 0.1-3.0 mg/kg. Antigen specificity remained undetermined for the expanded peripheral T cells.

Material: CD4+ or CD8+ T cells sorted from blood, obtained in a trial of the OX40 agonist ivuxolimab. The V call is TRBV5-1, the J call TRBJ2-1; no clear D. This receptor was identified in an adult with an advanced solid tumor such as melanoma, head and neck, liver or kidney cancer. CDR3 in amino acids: CASSPSYSYNEQFF. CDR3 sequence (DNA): TGCGCCAGCAGCCCCAGCTACTCCTACAATGAGCAGTTCTTC. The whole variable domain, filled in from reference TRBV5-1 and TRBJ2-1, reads KAGVTQTPRYLIKTRGQQVTLSCSPISGHRSVSWYQQTPGQGLQFLFEYFSETQRNKGNFPGRFSGRQFSNSRSEMNVSTLELGDSALYLCASSPSYSYNEQFFGPGTRLTVL.